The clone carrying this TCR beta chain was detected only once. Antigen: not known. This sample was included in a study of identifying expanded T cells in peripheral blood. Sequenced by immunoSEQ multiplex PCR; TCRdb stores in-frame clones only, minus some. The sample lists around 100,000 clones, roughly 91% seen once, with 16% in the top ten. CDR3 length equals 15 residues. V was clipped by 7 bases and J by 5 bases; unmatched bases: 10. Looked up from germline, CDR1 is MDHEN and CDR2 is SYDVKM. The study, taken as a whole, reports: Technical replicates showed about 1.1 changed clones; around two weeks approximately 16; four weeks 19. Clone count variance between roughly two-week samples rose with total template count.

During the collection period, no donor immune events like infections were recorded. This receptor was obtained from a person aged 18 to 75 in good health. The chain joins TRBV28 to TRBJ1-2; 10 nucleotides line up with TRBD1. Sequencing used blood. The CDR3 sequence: CASTLLTGGRYGYTF. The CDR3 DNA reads TGTGCCAGCACCTTATTGACAGGGGGCCGGTATGGCTACACCTTC.